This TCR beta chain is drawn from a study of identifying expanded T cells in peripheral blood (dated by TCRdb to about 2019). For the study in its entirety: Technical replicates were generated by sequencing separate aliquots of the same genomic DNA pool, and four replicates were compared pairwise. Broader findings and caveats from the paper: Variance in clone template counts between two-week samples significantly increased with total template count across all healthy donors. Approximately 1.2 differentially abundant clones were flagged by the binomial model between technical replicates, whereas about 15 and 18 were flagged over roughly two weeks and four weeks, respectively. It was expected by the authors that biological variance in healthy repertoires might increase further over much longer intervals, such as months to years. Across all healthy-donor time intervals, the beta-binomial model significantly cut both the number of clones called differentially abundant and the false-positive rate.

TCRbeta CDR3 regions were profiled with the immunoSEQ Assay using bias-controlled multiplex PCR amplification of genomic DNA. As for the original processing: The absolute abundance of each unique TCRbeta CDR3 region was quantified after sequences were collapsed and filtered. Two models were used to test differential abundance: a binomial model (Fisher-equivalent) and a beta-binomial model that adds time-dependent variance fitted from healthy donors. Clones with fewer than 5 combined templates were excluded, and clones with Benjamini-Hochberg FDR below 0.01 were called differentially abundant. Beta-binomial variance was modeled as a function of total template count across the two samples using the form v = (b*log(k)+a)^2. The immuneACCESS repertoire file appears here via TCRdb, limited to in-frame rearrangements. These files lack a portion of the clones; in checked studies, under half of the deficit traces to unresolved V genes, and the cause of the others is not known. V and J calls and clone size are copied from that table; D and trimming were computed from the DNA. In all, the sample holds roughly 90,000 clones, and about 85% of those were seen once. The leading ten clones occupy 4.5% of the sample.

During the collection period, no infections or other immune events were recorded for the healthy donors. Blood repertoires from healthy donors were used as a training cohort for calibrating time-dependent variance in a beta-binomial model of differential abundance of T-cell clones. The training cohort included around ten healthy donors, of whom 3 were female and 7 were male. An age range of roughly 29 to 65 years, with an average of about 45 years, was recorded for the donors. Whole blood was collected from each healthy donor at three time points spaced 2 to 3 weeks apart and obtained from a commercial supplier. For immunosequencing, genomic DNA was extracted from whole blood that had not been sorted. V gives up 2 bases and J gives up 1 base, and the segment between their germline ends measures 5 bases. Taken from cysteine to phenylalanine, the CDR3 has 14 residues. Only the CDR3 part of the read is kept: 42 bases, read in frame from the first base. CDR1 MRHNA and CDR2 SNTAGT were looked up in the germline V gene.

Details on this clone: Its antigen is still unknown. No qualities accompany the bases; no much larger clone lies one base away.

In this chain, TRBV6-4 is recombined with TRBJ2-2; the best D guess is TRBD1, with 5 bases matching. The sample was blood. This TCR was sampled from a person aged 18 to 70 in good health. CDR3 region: CASSDRGNTGELFF. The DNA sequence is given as TGTGCCAGCAGTGACAGGGGGAACACCGGGGAGCTGTTTTTT.